This T cell receptor beta chain appears in the sequencing data of a study of T cells in Graves' hyperthyroidism and ophthalmopathy. Study findings and constraints: Model-based prediction identified ophthalmopathy a median 6.5 months prior to its onset. Most thyroid clonotypes expanded above 0.001 were also detected in blood.

Diagnostic decisions used clinical symptoms, serum thyroxine and TRAb, thyroid ultrasound and orbital computed tomography. The authors took PBMCs from 10 ml fresh peripheral blood. The sample holds many counts of this clonotype. No antigen is known for it. Template material for amplifying TCR beta CDR3 regions consisted of RNA transcripts. The primer set for the first-round RT-PCR of the TCR CDR3 was HTBI. TCRdb used MiXCR to reprocess the multiplex PCR reads, holding one entry per CDR3 protein. The sample has 500,000 to 550,000 distinct CDR3 sequences; just under 20% are singletons. Specimen: blood. The receptor was isolated from a man aged 40-55 years with Graves' ophthalmopathy.

This CDR3 reads CASLRSGSVNEQFF. The CDR3 DNA sequence: TGTGCCAGCTTAAGGTCAGGGTCGGTGAATGAGCAGTTCTTC. The chain links TRBV2 to TRBJ2-1, with D tentatively TRBD1 (5 bases). The germline gives CDR1 SNHLY, CDR2 FYNNEI. This CDR3 region has 14 residues. Between the trimmed V and J ends, which lost 8 bases and 7 bases, there was a span of 18 bases.